These 31 T cell receptor beta chains were all obtained from the same sample, sequenced in a study of Graves' ophthalmopathy and Graves' hyperthyroidism. Amplified TCR beta CDR3 regions were obtained using RNA transcripts as template. RT-PCR with HTBI primers came first, then second-round multiplex PCR. TCRdb recomputed calls from the multiplex PCR reads with MiXCR, one row per CDR3 protein. The sample contains fewer than 650,000 distinct CDR3 sequences, about a fifth of which appear only once. The sequenced sample was peripheral blood. The receptors stem from a woman aged 18-29 years with stable Graves' hyperthyroidism. Some clones in this sample may be carry-over from other donors' samples.

At least ten counts were recorded for this clonotype. The chain is built from TRBV6-1 and TRBJ2-2; weak D call: TRBD1 (7 bases). The germline V and J ends were trimmed by 8 bases and 0 bases, with 10 bases remaining between them. Germline CDR1 MNHNS, CDR2 SASEGT. The CDR3 consists of 14 residues. CDR3 bases: TGTGCCAGCGCGGGGACAGCGAACACCGGGGAGCTGTTTTTT. The encoded protein is CASAGTANTGELFF.

V and J are TRBV7-2 and TRBJ2-6; D uncertain. CDR1 and CDR2 from the germline V gene are SGHTA and FQGNSA. The ends were cut back, 5 bases at V and 0 bases at J, with 8 bases in the middle. This CDR3 has 15 residues. The CDR3 DNA reads TGTGCCAGCAGCCCAAGGTTCTCTGGGGCCAACGTCCTGACTTTC. It codes for CASSPRFSGANVLTF.

This clonotype was observed at least ten times. V gene TRBV12-3 or TRBV12-4 combines with J gene TRBJ1-1; D is unresolved. V was trimmed by 7 bases and J by 2 bases, leaving 17 bases between them. CDR3 size: 15 residues. CDR3 amino acids: CASTISWRVNTEAFF. The CDR3 nucleotides read TGTGCCAGCACCATTTCCTGGAGGGTTAACACTGAAGCTTTCTTT.

In its sample, this clonotype was seen many times. The chain has TRBV20-1 and TRBJ2-7, with 10 bases matching TRBD2. The CDR3 is 12 amino acids. The germline V gene has CDR1 DFQATT and CDR2 SNEGSKA (reference sequence). CDR3 amino acids: CSGLAASYEQYF. The CDR3 nucleotides read TGCAGCGGACTAGCGGCCTCCTACGAGCAGTACTTC.

The CDR3 sequence: CASRSGKVRITEAFF. The CDR3 DNA sequence: TGTGCCAGCAGGTCAGGGAAGGTACGGATCACTGAAGCTTTCTTT. This chain joins TRBV6-1 and TRBJ1-1; TRBD1 might be the D (5 bases). Germline assignment: CDR1 MNHNS and CDR2 SASEGT. The CDR3 has 15 residues. Trimming took 6 bases from V and 4 from J, leaving 18 bases between them.

The gene calls are TRBV7-8 and TRBJ1-1; no reliable D call. V lost 5 bases and J lost 1, with 14 bases in between. Germline loops: CDR1 SGHVS, CDR2 FQNEAQ. The CDR3 length is 15 residues. The CDR3 bases are TGTGCCAGCAGCCCTCGGATAACACCGAACACTGAAGCTTTCTTT. Its protein product is CASSPRITPNTEAFF.

This clonotype was found many times. The J gene is TRBJ2-7, the V gene TRBV28; no clear D. The CDR3 is made up of 15 amino acids. Germline V gene data show CDR1 as MDHEN and CDR2 as SYDVKM. The germline V and J ends were trimmed by 1 base and 0 bases, with 10 bases remaining between them. The CDR3 region is CASSLYYRSSYEQYF. The CDR3 DNA sequence: TGTGCCAGCAGTTTATACTATAGGAGCTCCTACGAGCAGTACTTC.

V and J are TRBV20-1 and TRBJ1-3; D remains unclear. From germline, CDR1 is DFQATT and CDR2 SNEGSKA (reference sequence). The CDR3 contains 14 residues. The V gene lost 0 bases and the J gene lost 1 base, with 7 bases spanning the gap. Written as DNA, the CDR3 is TGCAGTGCTAGAGAGGGGAGATCTGGAAACACCATATATTTT. This translates into CSAREGRSGNTIYF.

This clonotype occurred many times. V gene TRBV7-2 combines with J gene TRBJ1-2; 8 nucleotides align to TRBD1. CDR1 SGHTA and CDR2 FQGNSA come from the germline V gene. The CDR3 runs 15 residues. With 2 bases clipped from V and 4 bases from J, the junction kept 6 bases outside the gene matches. The CDR3 sequence: CASSLQTGDPYGYTF. CDR3 DNA sequence: TGTGCCAGCAGCTTACAGACAGGGGACCCCTATGGCTACACCTTC.

The J gene is TRBJ1-2, the V gene TRBV4-1; maybe TRBD1 (6 bases). V gave up 0 bases and J gave up 4 bases, with 18 bases separating them. The CDR3 sequence is 17 residues long. The V gene's germline CDR1 is MGHRA and CDR2 YSYEKL. CDR3 sequence (DNA): TGCGCCAGCAGCCAAGATGCCCCGGGGGCCCGGGGCTATGGCTACACCTTC. Translating gives CASSQDAPGARGYGYTF.

The V call is TRBV15, the J call TRBJ1-2; TRBD1 might be the D (6 bases). Trimming cost V 1 base and J 7 bases, with 10 bases left between them. This CDR3 comprises 13 residues. Germline V gene sequence: CDR1 LNHNV, CDR2 YYDKDF (reference sequence). For the CDR3, the DNA is TGTGCCACCAGCAGAGGGGGGCGTATTGGCTACACCTTC. Translating it yields CATSRGGRIGYTF.

At least ten counts were recorded for this clonotype. The chain links TRBV12-3 or TRBV12-4 to TRBJ2-5, with a possible D match to TRBD1 (6 bases). This CDR3 comprises 16 residues. V lost 5 bases and J 7 bases, leaving 23 bases between the germline ends. The chain's CDR3 is CASSPPTLQGAGTQYF. The CDR3 DNA reads TGTGCCAGCAGTCCACCGACGCTACAGGGCGCCGGGACCCAGTACTTC.

This clonotype was seen ten or more times. This chain links TRBV12-3 or TRBV12-4 with TRBJ1-1, with no clear D. V lost 2 bases to trimming and J lost 10 bases, with 11 bases between them. CDR3 length: 12 residues. The chain's CDR3 is CASSLPESGAFF. CDR3 nucleotide sequence: TGTGCCAGCAGTTTACCGGAATCAGGAGCTTTCTTT.

This clonotype was found many times. The chain joins TRBV12-3 or TRBV12-4 to TRBJ2-7, with a weak D call TRBD1 (6 bases). The germline V and J ends were trimmed by 3 bases and 2 bases, with 14 bases remaining between them. The CDR3 runs to 15 residues. The CDR3 region is CASSFGKGEAYEQYF. In nucleotides, the CDR3 is TGTGCCAGCAGTTTTGGTAAGGGGGAAGCCTACGAGCAGTACTTC.

This clonotype was seen at least ten times. The chain has TRBV5-1 and TRBJ2-7; D may match TRBD1 or TRBD2 (7 bases each). Per germline, CDR1 SGHRS and CDR2 YFSETQ. This CDR3 is built from 15 residues. V lost 4 bases and J lost 3, with 17 bases in between. The CDR3 here is CASSHPGQRDYEQYF. DNA of the CDR3: TGCGCCAGCAGCCATCCGGGACAGCGGGACTACGAGCAGTACTTC.

This clonotype was observed at least ten times. The chain is built from TRBV11-2 and TRBJ2-7, with 8 bases fitting TRBD1. V dropped 4 bases and J dropped 4; count of bases not matched to a gene: 12. The CDR3 is made up of 16 amino acids. Germline V gives CDR1 SGHAT, CDR2 FQNNGV. DNA of the CDR3: TGTGCCAGCAGCTCATCCTCCGGGACAGGAGAGTACGAGCAGTACTTC. Translated, it gives CASSSSSGTGEYEQYF.

The chain is built from TRBV3-1 and TRBJ1-1; 8 bases match TRBD1. Germline CDR1 and CDR2: LGHDT and YNNKEL (reference sequence). V lost 1 base, J lost 4 bases, and 14 bases stayed unmatched. This CDR3 is built from 18 residues. The CDR3 DNA is TGTGCCAGCAGCCAAGTAGAGGTGACAGGGGATCCCCTCACTGAAGCTTTCTTT. Residues: CASSQVEVTGDPLTEAFF.

The sample holds many counts of this clonotype. The rearrangement joins TRBV28 to TRBJ1-5; unclear D gene. Trimming cost V 7 bases and J 3 bases, with 13 bases left between them. Germline CDR1 reads MDHEN; CDR2 reads SYDVKM. The CDR3 consists of 14 residues. The CDR3 bases are TGTGCCAGCACCCGGGTGGGGTACAATCAGCCCCAGCATTTT. Residues: CASTRVGYNQPQHF.

This clonotype has a count of ten or more. The genes are TRBV20-1 and TRBJ2-2; D tentatively reads TRBD1 or TRBD2 (5 bases each). Germline assignment: CDR1 DFQATT and CDR2 SNEGSKA (reference sequence). The germline V and J ends were trimmed by 4 bases and 13 bases, with 19 bases remaining between them. The CDR3 is 13 amino acids. CDR3 amino acids: CSANGASPVGLFF. The CDR3 region has the DNA TGCAGTGCTAACGGGGCCTCTCCAGTGGGGCTGTTTTTT.

This clonotype was seen a few times. The chain joins TRBV18 to TRBJ2-1, with D uncertain. CDR1 and CDR2 from the germline V gene are KGHSH and LQKENI. Trimming took 3 bases from V and 9 from J, leaving 6 bases between them. The length of the CDR3 is 11 residues. In nucleotides, the CDR3 is TGTGCCAGCTCACCGAAGGGTGAGCAGTTCTTC. Protein: CASSPKGEQFF.

The chain combines TRBV4-1 with TRBJ1-2; 9 bases agree with TRBD1. The CDR3 has 17 amino acids. V shed 0 bases and J 4 bases; nucleotides not matched to a gene: 9. Per the germline V gene, CDR1 is MGHRA and CDR2 is YSYEKL. The CDR3 spells CASSQEGEGQGIYGYTF. The CDR3 nucleotides read TGCGCCAGCAGCCAAGAGGGAGAAGGACAGGGGATCTATGGCTACACCTTC.

The chain combines TRBV6-5 with TRBJ2-7; D unresolved. Germline CDR1 MNHEY, CDR2 SVGAGI. V was cut by 2 bases and J by 2 bases, with 10 bases left in between. The CDR3 is made up of 14 amino acids. CDR3 sequence reads: CASSYRLGTYEQYF. The DNA of the CDR3 is TGTGCCAGCAGTTACAGGCTAGGAACCTACGAGCAGTACTTC.

CDR3 bases: TGTGCCACCAGCAGAGAAAGGGGTAAAACTGAAGCTTTCTTT. Protein: CATSRERGKTEAFF. The chain has TRBV15 and TRBJ1-1, with D tentatively TRBD1 (5 bases). With 0 bases removed from V and 5 bases from J, the gap between germline ends came to 10 bases. The length of the CDR3 is 14 residues. Germline-derived CDR1 and CDR2 are LNHNV and YYDKDF (reference sequence).

This clonotype was recorded at least ten times. The V and J genes are TRBV12-3 or TRBV12-4 and TRBJ1-1; D gene uncertain. The CDR3 is 12 amino acids. The V and J ends lost 5 bases and 3 bases respectively, with 7 bases between them. CDR3 amino acids: CASSPQDTEAFF. The CDR3 coding sequence is TGTGCCAGCAGTCCCCAAGACACTGAAGCTTTCTTT.

This clonotype occurred many times. The J gene is TRBJ1-3, the V gene TRBV12-3 or TRBV12-4, with D tentatively TRBD1 (5 bases). The CDR3 is 14 amino acids. The V and J ends lost 6 bases and 4 bases respectively, with 13 bases between them. The CDR3 reads CASRPGRRGNTIYF. The DNA of the CDR3 is TGTGCCAGCAGGCCAGGGAGGAGAGGAAACACCATATATTTT.

The chain employs TRBV7-8 and TRBJ2-7; 7 nucleotides align to TRBD1. Trimming at V came to 7 bases and at J to 1 base, leaving 13 bases not matched to a gene. Germline values: CDR1 SGHVS, CDR2 FQNEAQ. The CDR3 length is 16 residues. CDR3 protein: CASTITPGTDSYEQYF. Here the CDR3 DNA reads TGTGCCAGCACCATTACTCCCGGGACAGATTCCTACGAGCAGTACTTC.

The J gene is TRBJ2-5, the V gene TRBV24-1, with 7 bases lining up with TRBD1. Germline V gene lookup returns CDR1 KGHDR and CDR2 SFDVKD. The length of the CDR3 is 17 residues. Trimming at V came to 0 bases and at J to 5 bases, leaving 11 bases not matched to a gene. In DNA form, the CDR3 reads TGTGCCACCAGTGATTTGCGGGACAGCGCTACGGGGGAGACCCAGTACTTC. Encoded protein: CATSDLRDSATGETQYF.

This clonotype appeared many times. CDR3 loop: CATSRSQGMNTEAFF. Written as DNA, the CDR3 is TGTGCCACCAGCAGATCACAGGGGATGAACACTGAAGCTTTCTTT. This chain links TRBV15 with TRBJ1-1, with 7 bases fitting TRBD1. The germline V gene encodes CDR1 LNHNV and CDR2 YYDKDF (reference sequence). Trimming cost V 2 bases and J 0 bases; bases outside gene matches: 3. CDR3 length: 15 residues.

This clonotype occurred many times. The rearrangement joins TRBV29-1 to TRBJ1-1; a weak D match, TRBD1 (5 bases). CDR1 is SQVTM and CDR2 is ANQGSEA in the germline V gene. The CDR3 consists of 15 residues. Between the trimmed V and J ends, which lost 4 bases and 3 bases, there was a span of 18 bases. CDR3 amino acids: CSVGPRKGEDTEAFF. CDR3 nucleotides: TGCAGCGTTGGCCCCCGGAAAGGGGAGGACACTGAAGCTTTCTTT.

This clonotype was observed at least ten times. Likely a read error: the CDR3 ends without its conserved phenylalanine or tryptophan. V is TRBV7-9 and J is TRBJ1-1, with D possibly TRBD1 on 5 matching bases. With 6 bases removed from V and 1 base from J, the gap between germline ends came to 9 bases. CDR1 is SEHNR, CDR2 FQNEAQ, per germline (reference sequence). The CDR3 has 13 amino acids. The CDR3 here is CASRSRENTEAFL. The DNA of the CDR3 is TGTGCCAGCAGGTCCAGGGAGAACACTGAAGCTTTCCTT.

The genes are TRBV30 and TRBJ1-1; D is uncertain. The germline CDR1 and CDR2 sequences are GTSNPN and SVGIG (reference sequence). CDR3 length: 12 residues. Trimming pared 2 bases from V and 3 bases from J, leaving 7 bases between. The CDR3: CAWSTSYTEAFF. The CDR3 DNA reads as TGTGCCTGGAGTACCTCCTACACTGAAGCTTTCTTT.